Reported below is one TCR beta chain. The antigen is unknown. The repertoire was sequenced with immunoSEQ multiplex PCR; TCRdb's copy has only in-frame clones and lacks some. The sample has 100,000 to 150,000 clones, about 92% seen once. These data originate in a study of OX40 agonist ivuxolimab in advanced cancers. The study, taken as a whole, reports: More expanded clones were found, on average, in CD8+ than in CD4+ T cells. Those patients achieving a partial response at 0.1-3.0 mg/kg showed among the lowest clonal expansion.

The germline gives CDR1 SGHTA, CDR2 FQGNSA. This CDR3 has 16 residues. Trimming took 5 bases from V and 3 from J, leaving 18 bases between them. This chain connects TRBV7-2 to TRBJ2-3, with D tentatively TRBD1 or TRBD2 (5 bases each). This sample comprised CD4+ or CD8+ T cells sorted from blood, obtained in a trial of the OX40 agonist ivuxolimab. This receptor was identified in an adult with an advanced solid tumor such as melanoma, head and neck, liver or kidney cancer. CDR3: CASSLGQLVGTDTQYF. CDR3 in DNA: TGTGCCAGCAGCCTAGGACAACTAGTCGGGACAGATACGCAGTATTTT.